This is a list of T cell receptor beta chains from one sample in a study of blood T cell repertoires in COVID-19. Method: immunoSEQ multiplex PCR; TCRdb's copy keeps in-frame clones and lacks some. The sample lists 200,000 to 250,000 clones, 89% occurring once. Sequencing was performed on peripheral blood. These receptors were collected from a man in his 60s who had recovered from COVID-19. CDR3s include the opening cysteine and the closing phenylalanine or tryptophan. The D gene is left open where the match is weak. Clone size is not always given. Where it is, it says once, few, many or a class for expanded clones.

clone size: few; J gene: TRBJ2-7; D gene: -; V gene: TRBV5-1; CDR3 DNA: TGCGCCAGCTCCCGGGAAGGTGAAAACGAGCAGTACTTC; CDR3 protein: CASSREGENEQYF
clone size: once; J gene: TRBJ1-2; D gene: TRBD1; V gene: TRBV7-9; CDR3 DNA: TGTGCCAGCAGCCATACAGGGGGCGCCAACTATGGCTACACCTTC; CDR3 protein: CASSHTGGANYGYTF
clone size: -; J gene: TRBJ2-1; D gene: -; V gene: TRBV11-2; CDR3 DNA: TGTGCCAGCAGCACGGGTTACGGAAATGAGCAGTTCTTC; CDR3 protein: CASSTGYGNEQFF
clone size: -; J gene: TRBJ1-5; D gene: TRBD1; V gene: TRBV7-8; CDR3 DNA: TGTGCCAGCAGCTTAGGCAGGGGGCTCGTTCAGCCCCAGCATTTT; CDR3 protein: CASSLGRGLVQPQHF
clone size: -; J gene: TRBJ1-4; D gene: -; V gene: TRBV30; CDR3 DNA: TGTGCCTGGAACAGTCTCGGGGAAGGTGCAACTAATGAAAAACTGTTTTTT; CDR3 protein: CAWNSLGEGATNEKLFF
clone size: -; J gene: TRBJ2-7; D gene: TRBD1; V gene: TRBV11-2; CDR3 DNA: TGTGCCAGCACCTTAACGACAGGGGGGTACGAGCAGTACTTC; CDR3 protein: CASTLTTGGYEQYF
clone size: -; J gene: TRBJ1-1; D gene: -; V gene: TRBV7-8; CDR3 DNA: TGTGCCAGCAGCTACTTCGAAGGGGGGGGAACTGAAGCTTTCTTT; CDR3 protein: CASSYFEGGGTEAFF
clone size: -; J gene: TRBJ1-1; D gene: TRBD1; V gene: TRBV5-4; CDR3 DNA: TGTGCCAGCAGCCCCGGGACAGGGAGGGTGAACACTGAAGCTTTCTTT; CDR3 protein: CASSPGTGRVNTEAFF
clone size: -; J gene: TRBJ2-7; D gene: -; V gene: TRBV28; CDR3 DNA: TGTGCCAGCAGTTTAAGGGGGAGAGCCTACGAGCAGTACTTC; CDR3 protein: CASSLRGRAYEQYF
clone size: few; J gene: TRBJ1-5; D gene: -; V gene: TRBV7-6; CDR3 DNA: TGTGCCAGCAGCTTATCAGGTGGCCAGCCCCAGCATTTT; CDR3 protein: CASSLSGGQPQHF
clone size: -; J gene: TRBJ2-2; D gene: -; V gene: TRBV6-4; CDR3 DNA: TGTGCCAGCAGTCCCGGGACACTAAACACCGGGGAGCTGTTTTTT; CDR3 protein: CASSPGTLNTGELFF
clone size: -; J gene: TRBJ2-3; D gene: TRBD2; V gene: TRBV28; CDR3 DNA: TGTGCCAGCAGCTTTCCCTTTCTAGCGGGAGGGGGTCCCGATACGCAGTATTTT; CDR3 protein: CASSFPFLAGGGPDTQYF
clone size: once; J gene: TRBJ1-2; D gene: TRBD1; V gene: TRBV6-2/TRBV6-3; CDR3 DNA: TGTGCCAGCAGTACAGGGGCTGGCTACACCTTC; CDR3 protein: CASSTGAGYTF
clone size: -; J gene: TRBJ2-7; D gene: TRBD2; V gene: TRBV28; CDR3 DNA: TGTGCCAGCAGTGGGACTAGCGGGCCCCAACTCTCCTACGAGCAGTACTTC; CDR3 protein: CASSGTSGPQLSYEQYF
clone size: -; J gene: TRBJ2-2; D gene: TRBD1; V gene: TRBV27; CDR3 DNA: TGTGCCAGCAGTTCCGCGGGACAGGGGACCGGGGAGCTGTTTTTT; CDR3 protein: CASSSAGQGTGELFF
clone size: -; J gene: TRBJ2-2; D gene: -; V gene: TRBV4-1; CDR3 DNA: TGCGCCAGCAGCCAGCAGGGTCTGGGCGGGGAGCTGTTTTTT; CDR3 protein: CASSQQGLGGELFF
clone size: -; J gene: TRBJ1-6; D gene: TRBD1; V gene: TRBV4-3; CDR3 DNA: TGCGCCAGCAGCCGGGACAGGGGACGAGATTCACCCCTCCACTTT; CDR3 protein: CASSRDRGRDSPLHF
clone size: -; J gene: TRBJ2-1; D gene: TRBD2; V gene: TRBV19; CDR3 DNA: TGTGCCAGTAGTATTCCCCTTGCGGGAGATGCCCAGTTCTTC; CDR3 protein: CASSIPLAGDAQFF
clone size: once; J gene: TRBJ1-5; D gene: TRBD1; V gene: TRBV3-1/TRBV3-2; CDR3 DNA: TGTGCCAGCAGCCCGACAGGGGGCGACAATCAGCCCCAGCATTTT; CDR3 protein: CASSPTGGDNQPQHF
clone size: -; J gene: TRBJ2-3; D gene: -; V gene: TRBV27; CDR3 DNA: TGTGCCAGCAGGCCTGCCGGGACTCGATTTTATAGCACAGATACGCAGTATTTT; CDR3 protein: CASRPAGTRFYSTDTQYF
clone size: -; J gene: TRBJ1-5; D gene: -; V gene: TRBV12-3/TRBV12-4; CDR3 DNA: TGTGCCAGCAGTTCGGACAGACTGTGGCCCCAGCATTTT; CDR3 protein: CASSSDRLWPQHF
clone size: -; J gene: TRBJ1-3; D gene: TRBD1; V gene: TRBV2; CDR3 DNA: TGTGCCAGCAGTCCAGGGGGTCTCAGAAACACCATATATTTT; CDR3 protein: CASSPGGLRNTIYF
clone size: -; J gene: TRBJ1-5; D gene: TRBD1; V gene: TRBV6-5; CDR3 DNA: TGTGCCAGCACAGGGACAGTTTGGGATCAGCCCCAGCATTTT; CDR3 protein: CASTGTVWDQPQHF
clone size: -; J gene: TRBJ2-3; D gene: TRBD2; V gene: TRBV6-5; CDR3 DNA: TGTGCCAGCAGGGACCGACTAGCTACAGATACGCAGTATTTT; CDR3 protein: CASRDRLATDTQYF
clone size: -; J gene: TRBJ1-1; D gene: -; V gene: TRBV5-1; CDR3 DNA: TGCGCCAGCAGCTTGGACAGCCGCATGAACACTGAAGCTTTCTTT; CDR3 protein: CASSLDSRMNTEAFF
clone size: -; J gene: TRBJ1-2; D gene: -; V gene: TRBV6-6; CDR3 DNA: TGTGCCAGCAGGTCTGGCTCAAACTATGGCTACACCTTC; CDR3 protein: CASRSGSNYGYTF
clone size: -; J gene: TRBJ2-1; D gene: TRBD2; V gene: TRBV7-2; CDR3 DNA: TGTGCCAGCAGCTCCTCGGGGGTAGCGGGGACTTACAATGAGCAGTTCTTC; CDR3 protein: CASSSSGVAGTYNEQFF
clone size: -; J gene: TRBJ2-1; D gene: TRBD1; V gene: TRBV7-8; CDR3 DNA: TGTGCCAGCACAGGGACGGTGTGGAGACAGGGTGGAGACAAAGGACAATACAATGAGCAGTTCTTC; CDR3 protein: CASTGTVWRQGGDKGQYNEQFF
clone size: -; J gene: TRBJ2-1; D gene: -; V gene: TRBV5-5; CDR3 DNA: TGTGCCAGCAGCTTGGGACCTAGCTCCTACAATGAGCAGTTCTTC; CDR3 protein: CASSLGPSSYNEQFF
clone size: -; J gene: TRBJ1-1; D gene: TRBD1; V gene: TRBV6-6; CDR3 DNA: TGTGCCAGCAGTGCAGGGGGCGCGAGGGACACTGAAGCTTTCTTT; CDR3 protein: CASSAGGARDTEAFF
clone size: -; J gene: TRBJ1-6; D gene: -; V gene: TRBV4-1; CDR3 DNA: TGCGCCAGCAGCCAACCCTACGCACAGGCGTTCTCACCCCTCCACTTT; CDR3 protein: CASSQPYAQAFSPLHF
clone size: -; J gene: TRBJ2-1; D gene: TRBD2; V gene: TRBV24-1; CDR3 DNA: TGTGCCACCAGTGATCCTCTAGCGGGAGGTTATGAGCAGTTCTTC; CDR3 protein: CATSDPLAGGYEQFF
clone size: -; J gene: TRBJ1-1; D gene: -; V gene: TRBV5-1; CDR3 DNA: TGCGCCAGCAGCTTGATCGCAGGGGCGGACACTGAAGCTTTCTTT; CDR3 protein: CASSLIAGADTEAFF
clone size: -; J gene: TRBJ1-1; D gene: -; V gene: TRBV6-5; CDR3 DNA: TGTGCCAGCAGTTTCCGCCCGGGGACATCTAGGGCTGAAGCTTTCTTT; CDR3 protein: CASSFRPGTSRAEAFF
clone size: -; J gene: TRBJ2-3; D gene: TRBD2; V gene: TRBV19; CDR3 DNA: TGTGCCAGTAGTATCGTCCTTCCGGGACTAGCGGAGGACGCTACGCAGTATTTT; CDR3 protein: CASSIVLPGLAEDATQYF
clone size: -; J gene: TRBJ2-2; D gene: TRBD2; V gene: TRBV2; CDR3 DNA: TGTGCCAGCAGGACTGGGACTAGCGGGAGCACCGGGGAGCTGTTTTTT; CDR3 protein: CASRTGTSGSTGELFF
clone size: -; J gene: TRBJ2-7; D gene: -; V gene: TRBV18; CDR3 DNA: TGTGCCAGCTCCCCCCGCTTCCCAGGGGTGGGCTCCTACGAGCAGTACTTC; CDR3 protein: CASSPRFPGVGSYEQYF
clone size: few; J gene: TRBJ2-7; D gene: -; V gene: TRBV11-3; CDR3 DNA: TGTGCCAGCAGCTTAGGAGGGGGCTACGAGCAGTACTTC; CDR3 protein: CASSLGGGYEQYF
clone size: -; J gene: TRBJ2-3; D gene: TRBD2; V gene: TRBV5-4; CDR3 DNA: TGTGCCAGCAGCTCTCAGCGGGGGGGCACAGATACGCAGTATTTT; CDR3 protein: CASSSQRGGTDTQYF
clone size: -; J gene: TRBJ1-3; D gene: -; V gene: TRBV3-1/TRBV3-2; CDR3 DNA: TGTGCCAGCAGCCAAGAGCACCCTCCGGTCCACACCATATATTTT; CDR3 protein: CASSQEHPPVHTIYF
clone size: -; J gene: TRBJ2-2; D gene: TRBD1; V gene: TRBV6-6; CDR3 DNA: TGTGCCAGCAGCCTCCGGGGACAGGGGGAAGCCGGGGAGCTGTTTTTT; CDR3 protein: CASSLRGQGEAGELFF
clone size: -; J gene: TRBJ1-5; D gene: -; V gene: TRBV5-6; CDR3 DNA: TGTGCCAGCAGTGTGCTAGGGGCGAGCAATCAGCCCCAGCATTTT; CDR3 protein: CASSVLGASNQPQHF
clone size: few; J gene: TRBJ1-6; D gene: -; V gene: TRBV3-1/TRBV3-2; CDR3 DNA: TGTGCCAGCAGCCAAGAGGGGCGCGGGAGGGTTTCACCCCTCCACTTT; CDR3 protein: CASSQEGRGRVSPLHF